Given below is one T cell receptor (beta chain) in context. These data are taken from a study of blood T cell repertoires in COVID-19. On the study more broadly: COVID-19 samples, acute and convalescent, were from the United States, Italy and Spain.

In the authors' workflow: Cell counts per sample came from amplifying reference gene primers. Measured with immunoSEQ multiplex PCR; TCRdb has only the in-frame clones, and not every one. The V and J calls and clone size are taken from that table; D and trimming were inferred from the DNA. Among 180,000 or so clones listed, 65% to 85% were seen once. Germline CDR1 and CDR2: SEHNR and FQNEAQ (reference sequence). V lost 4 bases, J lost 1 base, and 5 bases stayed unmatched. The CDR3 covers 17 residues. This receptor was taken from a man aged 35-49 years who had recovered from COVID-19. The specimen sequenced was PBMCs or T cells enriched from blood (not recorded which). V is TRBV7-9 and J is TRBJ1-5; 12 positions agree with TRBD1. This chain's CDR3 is CASSSGTGGRSNQPQHF. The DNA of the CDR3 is TGTGCCAGCAGCTCTGGGACAGGGGGCAGGAGCAATCAGCCCCAGCATTTT.